The next 11 T cell receptor beta chains were all read from a single sample in a study of blood T cell repertoires in COVID-19. Profiled with immunoSEQ multiplex PCR; TCRdb holds only in-frame clones, not every one. The sample comprises about 120,000 clones, over 75% of which are singletons, and more than 15% rests with the top ten. The sample comprised peripheral blood. The source is a man between 60 and 70 years old with active or convalescent COVID-19.

V gene TRBV25-1 combines with J gene TRBJ1-6; 7 positions match TRBD1. This CDR3 is built from 15 residues. V gave up 2 bases and J gave up 10 bases; unmatched junction bases: 8. Germline V gene sequence: CDR1 MGHDK, CDR2 SYGVNS. CDR3 region: CASSELGQGGSPLHF. Here the CDR3 DNA reads TGTGCCAGCAGTGAACTGGGCCAGGGGGGATCACCCCTCCACTTT.

V is TRBV19 and J is TRBJ2-7, with D possibly matching TRBD2 (5 bases). Germline CDR1 reads LNHDA; CDR2 reads SQIVND (reference sequence). Trimming removed 2 bases at V and 2 bases at J, with 7 bases between. The CDR3 loop spans 13 amino acids. In DNA, the CDR3 is TGTGCCAGTAGTATATGGGGAGCCTACGAGCAGTACTTC. Its protein product is CASSIWGAYEQYF.

Only one count was recorded for this clone. This chain links TRBV27 with TRBJ2-2; tentative D call: TRBD2 (5 bases). Germline V gives CDR1 MNHEY, CDR2 SMNVEV (reference sequence). V was pared by 6 bases and J by 1 base, with 9 bases between. CDR3 length: 14 amino acids. The CDR3 spells CASSYGLNTGELFF. In DNA, the CDR3 is TGTGCCAGCAGCTACGGACTGAACACCGGGGAGCTGTTTTTT.

The J gene is TRBJ1-5, the V gene TRBV7-8; D might be TRBD1 (6 bases). CDR3 length: 18 residues. Trimming pared 1 base from V and 0 bases from J, leaving 16 bases between. Per germline, CDR1 SGHVS and CDR2 FQNEAQ. The DNA for the CDR3 is TGTGCCAGCAGCTTAGGTCACTCAACAGGGTATAGCAATCAGCCCCAGCATTTT. This translates into CASSLGHSTGYSNQPQHF.

The table lists this clone with a few counts. This chain joins TRBV10-1 and TRBJ1-5, with TRBD1 identical over 8 bases. There are 14 residues in the CDR3. The ends lost 4 bases at V and 11 bases at J; junction bases unmatched: 10. Germline lookup yields CDR1 WNHNN and CDR2 SYGVQD (reference sequence). The CDR3 DNA reads as TGCGCCAGCAGTGGGACAGGGAGTTATGTGGCCCAGCATTTT. It yields the protein CASSGTGSYVAQHF.

This clone was seen more than once but under ten times. V is TRBV5-1 and J is TRBJ2-1; unclear D gene. The CDR3 is 13 residues long. The germline V and J ends were trimmed by 4 bases and 7 bases, with 12 bases remaining between them. Germline V gene lookup returns CDR1 SGHRS and CDR2 YFSETQ. CDR3 sequence reads: CASSPNGLNEQFF. DNA for the CDR3: TGCGCCAGCAGCCCTAACGGTCTAAATGAGCAGTTCTTC.

This chain joins TRBV5-1 and TRBJ2-7; 11 bases line up with TRBD2. The junction had 8 bases not matched to a gene; V was cut back by 4 bases and J by 5 bases. CDR3 length: 15 amino acids. Germline V gene data show CDR1 as SGHRS and CDR2 as YFSETQ. CDR3 sequence reads: CASSAGLAGGHEQYF. CDR3 DNA sequence: TGCGCCAGCAGCGCTGGCCTAGCGGGAGGTCACGAGCAGTACTTC.

J is TRBJ1-5 and V is TRBV28; 9 bases line up with TRBD1. The trim removed 7 bases at V and 7 bases at J, leaving 5 bases unmatched. In germline, CDR1 is MDHEN, CDR2 SYDVKM. The CDR3 has 13 residues. CDR3 loop: CASMTGGSQPQHF. For the CDR3, the DNA is TGTGCCAGCATGACAGGGGGGAGCCAGCCCCAGCATTTT.

This clone was seen only a few times. This rearrangement joins TRBV29-1 to TRBJ2-1; D not resolved. CDR1 and CDR2 (germline): SQVTM, ANQGSEA. The length of the CDR3 is 14 residues. V was shortened by 5 bases and J by 1 base, with 12 bases between the two germline ends. The chain's CDR3 is CSVLSPPSYNEQFF. In nucleotides, the CDR3 is TGCAGCGTTTTATCTCCCCCTTCCTACAATGAGCAGTTCTTC.

The gene calls are TRBV5-4 and TRBJ2-1; 12 bases align to TRBD2. The CDR3 sequence is 16 residues long. From germline, CDR1 is SGHNT and CDR2 YYREEE (reference sequence). V gave up 4 bases and J gave up 6 bases; unmatched junction bases: 8. CDR3 protein: CASSASSGRALNEQFF. CDR3 sequence (DNA): TGTGCCAGCAGCGCCTCTAGCGGGAGGGCCCTCAATGAGCAGTTCTTC.

The CDR3 region has the DNA TGTGCCACCGGACCCCCCGGACAACAAGAGACCCAGTACTTC. Translated, it gives CATGPPGQQETQYF. The chain recombines TRBV24-1 with TRBJ2-5, with D possibly being TRBD1 (5 bases). Trimming shortened V by 9 bases and J by 2 bases, and 15 bases separated the two germline ends. Germline values: CDR1 KGHDR, CDR2 SFDVKD. The CDR3 consists of 14 residues.